The 11 T cell receptor beta chains presented below share a single source sample, sequenced in a study of CD8 T cells in ankylosing spondylitis. TCRdb redid the calling of the 5' RACE reads with MiXCR, one entry per CDR3 protein. This table has 450,000 to 550,000 distinct CDR3 sequences, less than 6% appearing once. These receptors are not linked to any known antigen. Whole-study results and caveats: Apparently characteristic of ankylosing spondylitis blood was a TCR beta motif (about 8 highly homologous variants).

The sequenced sample consisted of blood, either unsorted or a sorted T cell fraction (not recorded which). Receptors originate from a male donor with ankylosing spondylitis.

This clonotype is categorized as medium-sized. The chain employs TRBV20-1 and TRBJ1-1, with 10 bases that match TRBD1. The CDR3 spans 20 residues. CDR1 and CDR2 (germline): DFQATT, SNEGSKA (reference sequence). V shed 1 base, J shed 9 bases, and the junction held 26 bases outside the gene matches. The CDR3 region has the DNA TGCAGTGCTAGAGCACCCCAGCAGACAGGGGGCTACCCATCCGAGTTTCAAGCTTTCTTT. Translated: CSARAPQQTGGYPSEFQAFF.

This clonotype came up many times. The V gene is TRBV7-9, the J gene TRBJ2-3, with a possible D match to TRBD1 (5 bases). The CDR3 has 16 residues. Between the trimmed V and J ends, which lost 1 base and 2 bases, there was a span of 13 bases. Per the germline V gene, CDR1 is SEHNR and CDR2 is FQNEAQ (reference sequence). The CDR3 loop is CASSLGVQGYTDTQYF. CDR3 sequence (DNA): TGTGCCAGCAGCTTAGGTGTGCAGGGATACACAGATACGCAGTATTTT.

Notes on this clonotype: An end of the junction does not agree with germline; a read error may underlie this. J is TRBJ1-1 and V is TRBV12-3 or TRBV12-4; D is undetermined. The CDR3 covers 16 residues. CDR3 amino acids: CASSSHNQEPSLESFF. The CDR3 DNA reads as TGTGCCAGCAGTTCACACAACCAAGAACCCAGCCTTGAATCTTTCTTT.

This clonotype showed up many times. This chain joins TRBV7-8 and TRBJ2-2; perhaps TRBD1 as D (6 bases). The V gene's germline CDR1 is SGHVS and CDR2 FQNEAQ. Trimming removed 1 base from V and 1 base from J, with 16 bases in between. The CDR3 consists of 18 residues. Here the CDR3 DNA reads TGTGCCAGCAGCTTAGGGCGGAGTCAGGGGCTGAACACCGGGGAGCTGTTTTTT. It codes for CASSLGRSQGLNTGELFF.

This clonotype was recorded a few times. The rearrangement uses TRBV5-1 and TRBJ2-2; D is uncertain. Germline V gives CDR1 SGHRS, CDR2 YFSETQ. The CDR3 runs 15 residues. Trimming left V 4 bases short and J 10 bases short, with 20 bases between. The CDR3 nucleotides read TGCGCCAGCAGCCAGGACGGTATCCTGCCCATGGAGCTGTTTTTT. It encodes CASSQDGILPMELFF.

At least ten counts were recorded for this clonotype. The chain employs TRBV7-2 and TRBJ2-5; possibly TRBD1 or TRBD2 for D (5 bases each). The germline V gene encodes CDR1 SGHTA and CDR2 FQGNSA. Trimming shortened V by 6 bases and J by 5 bases, and 19 bases separated the two germline ends. This CDR3 comprises 15 residues. The CDR3 coding sequence is TGTGCCAGCAGTCACAGGTCGGGGAGAGGTGAGACCCAGTACTTC. Encoded protein: CASSHRSGRGETQYF.

The sample holds many counts of this clonotype. The chain has TRBV5-3 and TRBJ1-6, with D perhaps TRBD1 (5 bases). TRBV5-3 counts as an open reading frame of uncertain function. This CDR3 has 16 residues. V shed 8 bases and J shed 0 bases, with 15 bases lying between them. The CDR3: CASVRDWSSYNSPLHF. In nucleotides, the CDR3 is TGTGCCAGTGTGAGGGACTGGAGCTCCTATAATTCACCCCTCCACTTT.

This clonotype was picked up many times. This sequence joins TRBV5-1 and TRBJ1-1; TRBD1 matches 9 bases. V shed 4 bases and J 6 bases; nucleotides not matched to a gene: 7. This CDR3 has 14 amino acids. Germline CDR1 SGHRS, CDR2 YFSETQ. The CDR3 here is CASSMGTGGSEAFF. In DNA, the CDR3 is TGCGCCAGCAGCATGGGTACAGGGGGCTCTGAAGCTTTCTTT.

At least ten counts were recorded for this clonotype. This chain uses TRBV28 with TRBJ2-3, with D possibly matching TRBD2 (6 bases). The CDR3 extends over 15 amino acids. V dropped 5 bases and J dropped 9 bases, with 21 bases sitting between them. CDR1 is MDHEN and CDR2 is SYDVKM in the germline V gene. As DNA, the CDR3 is TGTGCCAGCAGTCCCCCAGGAGGGGTGGAGGACACGCAGTATTTT. Protein: CASSPPGGVEDTQYF.

To note about this clonotype: This clone may be a read error of a much larger clone one base away. The chain couples TRBV28 to TRBJ2-7; D tentatively reads TRBD1 or TRBD2 (6 bases each). CDR3 length: 15 amino acids. Germline V lookup: CDR1 MDHEN, CDR2 SYDVKM. The CDR3 nucleotides read TGTGCCAGCAATTTATGGGGGGACACCAACTACGAGCAGTACTTC. This sequence encodes CASNLWGDTNYEQYF. Looking up the rest from reference TRBV28 and TRBJ2-7 gives the full variable domain: DVKVTQSSRYLVKRTGEKVFLECVQDMDHENMFWYRQDPGLGLRLIYFSYDVKMKEKGDIPEGYSVSREKKERFSLILESASTNQTSMYLCASNLWGDTNYEQYFGPGTRLTVT.

The chain joins TRBV6-2 or TRBV6-3 to TRBJ1-2, with D hard to call. With 0 bases removed from V and 0 bases from J, the gap between germline ends came to 8 bases. The CDR3 length is 15 residues. Germline V gene lookup returns CDR1 MNHEY and CDR2 SVGEGT. CDR3 bases: TGTGCCAGCAGTTACTCGAGGGCACCTAACTATGGCTACACCTTC. It yields the protein CASSYSRAPNYGYTF.